The 27 T cell receptor beta chains presented below share a single source sample, sequenced in a study of T cell repertoires in cytomegalovirus infection. TCRdb re-derived calls from the reads in MiXCR, one entry per CDR3 protein. Of a few hundred thousand distinct CDR3 sequences listed, about 26% are singletons. The sample taken for sequencing was PBMCs. The receptors originated from a human donor in good health (CMV status not recorded). Some clones in this sample may be carry-over from other donors' samples.

The V call is TRBV2, the J call TRBJ2-2, with D maybe TRBD2 (6 bases). Germline CDR1 reads SNHLY; CDR2 reads FYNNEI. Trimming removed 7 bases at V and 6 bases at J, with 12 bases between. CDR3 length: 13 amino acids. DNA of the CDR3: TGTGCCAGCAACGCGGGGCCGGCCGGGGAGCTGTTTTTT. This sequence encodes CASNAGPAGELFF.

The chain has TRBV20-1 and TRBJ1-6, with TRBD1 identical over 9 bases. Trimming removed 0 bases from V and 8 bases from J; junction bases left unmatched: 8. Looked up from germline, CDR1 is DFQATT and CDR2 is SNEGSKA (reference sequence). The CDR3 consists of 16 residues. The CDR3 reads CSARDPGQGEDSPLHF. The CDR3 DNA is TGCAGTGCTAGAGATCCGGGACAGGGAGAGGATTCACCCCTCCACTTT.

This chain uses TRBV28 with TRBJ1-2; TRBD1 agrees at 7 bases. Trimming took 3 bases from V and 4 from J; bases not matched to a gene: 8. Germline V gene sequence: CDR1 MDHEN, CDR2 SYDVKM. The CDR3 runs to 15 residues. The DNA of the CDR3 is TGTGCCAGCAGTTTCATCGACAGGGATGCCTATGGCTACACCTTC. Protein product: CASSFIDRDAYGYTF.

The chain has TRBV6-5 and TRBJ1-5, with D possibly being TRBD1 (5 bases). V was trimmed by 7 bases and J by 5 bases, leaving 9 bases between them. The germline CDR1 and CDR2 sequences are MNHEY and SVGAGI. The CDR3 has 12 residues. CDR3 nucleotide sequence: TGTGCCAGCACCAGGGTGGATCAGCCCCAGCATTTT. This encodes CASTRVDQPQHF.

V usage is TRBV5-6 and J usage is TRBJ2-1; D call uncertain. Trimming stripped 0 bases from V and 10 bases from J, with 11 bases between. CDR1 SGHDT and CDR2 YYEEEE come from the germline V gene. The CDR3 consists of 13 residues. CDR3 loop: CASSLEGGFEQFF. CDR3 DNA: TGTGCCAGCAGCTTGGAGGGTGGGTTCGAGCAGTTCTTC.

This clonotype has just a few counts. The chain employs TRBV7-8 and TRBJ2-7; 14 bases are shared with TRBD2. The CDR3 extends over 17 amino acids. Germline V gene lookup returns CDR1 SGHVS and CDR2 FQNEAQ. Trimming removed 5 bases from V and 1 base from J; junction bases left unmatched: 7. The CDR3 is CASSLGTSGSGSYEQYV. The CDR3 DNA reads as TGTGCCAGCAGCCTGGGGACTAGCGGGAGTGGGTCCTACGAGCAGTACGTC.

The rearrangement links TRBV5-1 to TRBJ2-1; weak D call: TRBD1 (6 bases). The CDR3 sequence is 17 residues long. The V end was cut by 4 bases, the J end by 9 bases, with 26 bases between. Germline CDR1 SGHRS, CDR2 YFSETQ. CDR3 nucleotides: TGCGCCAGCAGCCTCCAATCTTTGGGGGCCCTCCTTGGTGAGCAGTTCTTC. Residues: CASSLQSLGALLGEQFF.

This clonotype was counted only a few times. The V and J genes are TRBV6-2 or TRBV6-3 and TRBJ1-1; D gene ambiguous. Trimming took off 0 bases at V and 1 base at J, with 6 bases between the two ends. This CDR3 is 14 amino acids long. Germline assignment: CDR1 MNHEY and CDR2 SVGEGT. The CDR3 bases are TGTGCCAGCAGTTACTCGATAAGGAACACTGAAGCTTTCTTT. Amino acid sequence: CASSYSIRNTEAFF.

The rearrangement joins TRBV28 to TRBJ2-3, with no clear D. This CDR3 contains 18 residues. The germline CDR1 and CDR2 sequences are MDHEN and SYDVKM. Trimming stripped 6 bases from V and 3 bases from J, with 25 bases between. CDR3 in DNA: TGTGCCAGCAGCCTTCTCCTTGACCACCTTGGGGTGACAGATACGCAGTATTTT. Its protein is CASSLLLDHLGVTDTQYF.

This clonotype was detected only a few times. This chain connects TRBV29-1 to TRBJ2-7, with 12 nucleotides matching TRBD2. Germline V gene data show CDR1 as SQVTM and CDR2 as ANQGSEA. Trimming at V came to 5 bases and at J to 2 bases, leaving 7 bases not matched to a gene. The CDR3 has 15 residues. The CDR3 region has the DNA TGCAGCGTTCGTCCACTAGCGGGAGGCGCCTACGAGCAGTACTTC. Residues: CSVRPLAGGAYEQYF.

This clonotype was counted between two and nine times. The V call is TRBV15, the J call TRBJ2-7; 9 bases are shared with TRBD1. CDR1 and CDR2 (germline): LNHNV, YYDKDF (reference sequence). The J segment lost 5 bases and the V segment lost 5 bases, leaving 10 bases of the junction unmatched. The CDR3 has 15 amino acids. CDR3 in amino acids: CATSSSPGQGNEQYF. The CDR3 nucleotides are TGTGCCACCAGCTCCTCCCCGGGACAGGGTAACGAGCAGTACTTC.

The chain links TRBV20-1 to TRBJ2-7, with D possibly being TRBD2 (6 bases). Trimming took off 1 base at V and 4 bases at J, with 17 bases between the two ends. Germline CDR1 and CDR2: DFQATT and SNEGSKA (reference sequence). The CDR3 is 15 amino acids. The DNA for the CDR3 is TGCAGTGCTAGAGTTGCGGCAGGCGGGAATTACGAGCAGTACTTC. Translation: CSARVAAGGNYEQYF.

A few counts support this clonotype. This chain uses TRBV5-1 with TRBJ1-6; D is possibly TRBD1 (6 bases). V lost 5 bases and J lost 10, with 13 bases in between. CDR1 is SGHRS, CDR2 YFSETQ, per germline. The CDR3 contains 13 residues. This CDR3 reads CASRTQGDSPLHF. The CDR3 nucleotides read TGCGCCAGCAGGACACAGGGTGACTCACCCCTCCACTTT.

The J gene is TRBJ2-1, the V gene TRBV9, with TRBD2 matching 12 bases. CDR3 size: 16 residues. The germline gives CDR1 SGDLS, CDR2 YYNGEE. The V and J ends lost 4 bases and 8 bases, in that order; junction bases with no gene match: 10. The CDR3 region is CASSTRTSGTGHEQFF. CDR3 bases: TGTGCCAGCAGCACACGGACTAGCGGGACTGGCCATGAGCAGTTCTTC.

This clonotype was seen a few times. This rearrangement joins TRBV6-2 or TRBV6-3 to TRBJ2-5; TRBD2 might be the D (5 bases). The CDR3 has 14 residues. The germline CDR1 and CDR2 sequences are MNHEY and SVGEGT. The V and J ends lost 7 bases and 2 bases respectively, with 14 bases between them. CDR3 loop: CASIPRRTQETQYF. The DNA for the CDR3 is TGTGCCAGCATTCCTAGGAGGACTCAAGAGACCCAGTACTTC.

The sample holds a few counts of this clonotype. The genes are TRBV11-1 and TRBJ2-1; a possible D gene is TRBD1 (6 bases). Germline-derived CDR1 and CDR2 are SGHAT and FQDESV (reference sequence). This CDR3 contains 16 residues. V was clipped by 0 bases and J by 3 bases, with 12 bases between them. The CDR3 reads CASSLAPGVVYNEQFF. As DNA, the CDR3 is TGTGCCAGCAGCTTAGCGCCAGGGGTAGTCTACAATGAGCAGTTCTTC.

In DNA form, the CDR3 reads TGTGCCAGCAGCCACTCGCAGCGCCTCTACAATGAGCAGTTCTTC. As protein: CASSHSQRLYNEQFF. The chain combines TRBV7-2 with TRBJ2-1; D gene uncertain. This CDR3 contains 15 residues. Trimming removed 5 bases at V and 3 bases at J, with 14 bases between. Germline loops: CDR1 SGHTA, CDR2 FQGNSA.

The chain uses TRBV20-1 and TRBJ2-5, with 14 bases aligning to TRBD2. Per germline, CDR1 DFQATT and CDR2 SNEGSKA (reference sequence). The ends lost 3 bases at V and 5 bases at J; junction bases unmatched: 5. The CDR3 is made up of 15 amino acids. The CDR3 DNA reads TGCAGTGCTAGGGGACTAGCGGGAGCGAAGGAGACCCAGTACTTC. It codes for CSARGLAGAKETQYF.

The chain links TRBV3-1 to TRBJ2-1; D remains unclear. This CDR3 is built from 19 residues. Trimming took off 8 bases at V and 0 bases at J, with 26 bases between the two ends. Germline V gene lookup returns CDR1 LGHDT and CDR2 YNNKEL (reference sequence). The CDR3 loop reads CASSGGVGVAPVSYNEQFF. The DNA of the CDR3 is TGTGCCAGCTCGGGTGGGGTTGGTGTGGCCCCTGTCTCCTACAATGAGCAGTTCTTC.

To note about this clonotype: One junction end disagrees with the germline gene, perhaps due to a read error. J is TRBJ2-5 and V is TRBV6-2 or TRBV6-3; TRBD1 might be the D (7 bases). Germline lookup yields CDR1 MNHEY and CDR2 SVGEGT. This CDR3 is 11 amino acids long. The CDR3 DNA follows: TGTGCCAGCACGGAGGGACAGACAGTTTATTTC. Translating it yields CASTEGQTVYF.

This clonotype has ten or more counts. V gene TRBV28 combines with J gene TRBJ1-5, with TRBD1 identical over 8 bases. V was pared by 7 bases and J by 2 bases, with 1 base of the junction left unmatched. The V gene's germline CDR1 is MDHEN and CDR2 SYDVKM. The CDR3 spans 13 residues. The CDR3 here is CASKTGGNQPQHF. The CDR3 DNA follows: TGTGCCAGCAAGACAGGGGGCAATCAGCCCCAGCATTTT.

V is TRBV7-9 and J is TRBJ2-7; 8 bases line up with TRBD1. In germline, CDR1 is SEHNR, CDR2 FQNEAQ (reference sequence). This CDR3 spans 15 amino acids. Trimming took 2 bases from V and 3 from J; bases not matched to a gene: 6. In DNA, the CDR3 is TGTGCCAGCAGCTTATCACGGACAGGGAACTACGAGCAGTACTTC. The encoded protein is CASSLSRTGNYEQYF.

This clonotype occurred a few times. The J gene is TRBJ2-3, the V gene TRBV19, with unresolved D. Germline lookup yields CDR1 LNHDA and CDR2 SQIVND (reference sequence). This CDR3 is 11 amino acids long. V gave up 9 bases and J gave up 4 bases, with 8 bases separating them. The CDR3 protein is CASLSADTQYF. In DNA form, the CDR3 reads TGTGCCAGCCTCTCTGCAGATACGCAGTATTTT.

The chain carries TRBV28 and TRBJ1-5, with D hard to call. Trimming stripped 3 bases from V and 3 bases from J, with 9 bases between. Germline lookup yields CDR1 MDHEN and CDR2 SYDVKM. The CDR3 is 14 amino acids. CDR3 nucleotides: TGTGCCAGCAGTTTTCGGCAGATCAATCAGCCCCAGCATTTT. It yields the protein CASSFRQINQPQHF.

This chain links TRBV5-1 with TRBJ2-1, with 8 bases that match TRBD2. Trimming at V came to 0 bases and at J to 6 bases, leaving 8 bases not matched to a gene. CDR1 is SGHRS, CDR2 YFSETQ, per germline. CDR3 size: 16 residues. The CDR3 loop reads CASSLGIAGTSNEQFF. The CDR3 bases are TGCGCCAGCAGCTTGGGTATAGCGGGAACGTCCAATGAGCAGTTCTTC.

At least ten counts were recorded for this clonotype. This rearrangement joins TRBV7-2 to TRBJ2-3, with 15 nucleotides matching TRBD2. This CDR3 comprises 16 residues. After removal of 5 bases from V and 4 bases from J, the junction contained 4 bases not matched to a gene. Germline CDR1 reads SGHTA; CDR2 reads FQGNSA. CDR3 sequence reads: CASSRTSGRAPDTQYF. CDR3 bases: TGTGCCAGCAGCCGGACTAGCGGGAGGGCCCCAGATACGCAGTATTTT. Filled out from reference TRBV7-2 and TRBJ2-3, the complete variable domain reads GAGVSQSPSNKVTEKGKDVELRCDPISGHTALYWYRQSLGQGLEFLIYFQGNSAPDKSGLPSDRFSAERTGGSVSTLTIQRTQQEDSAVYLCASSRTSGRAPDTQYFGPGTRLTVL.

A few counts support this clonotype. The chain employs TRBV7-8 and TRBJ2-5; D gene ambiguous. This CDR3 has 13 amino acids. V was cut by 6 bases and J by 4 bases, with 12 bases left in between. The germline V gene encodes CDR1 SGHVS and CDR2 FQNEAQ. This CDR3 is CASRHRLRETQYF. CDR3 bases: TGTGCCAGCAGACACCGGCTGCGAGAGACCCAGTACTTC.